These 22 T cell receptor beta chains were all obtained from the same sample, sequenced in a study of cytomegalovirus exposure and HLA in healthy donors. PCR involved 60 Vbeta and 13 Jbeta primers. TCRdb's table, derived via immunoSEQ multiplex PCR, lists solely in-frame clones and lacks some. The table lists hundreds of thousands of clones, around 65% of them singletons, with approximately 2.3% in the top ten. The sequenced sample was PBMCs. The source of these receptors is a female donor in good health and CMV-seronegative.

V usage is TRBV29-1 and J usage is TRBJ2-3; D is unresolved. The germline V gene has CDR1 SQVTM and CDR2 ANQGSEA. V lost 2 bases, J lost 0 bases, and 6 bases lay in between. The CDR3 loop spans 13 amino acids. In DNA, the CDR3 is TGCAGCGTTGAAAGCGCTAGCACAGATACGCAGTATTTT. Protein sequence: CSVESASTDTQYF.

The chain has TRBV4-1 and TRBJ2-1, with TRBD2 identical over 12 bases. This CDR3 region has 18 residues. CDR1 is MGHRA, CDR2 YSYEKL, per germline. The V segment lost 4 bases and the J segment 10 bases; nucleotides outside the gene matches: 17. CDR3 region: CASSPRQTSGSLAAEQFF. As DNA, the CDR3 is TGCGCCAGCAGCCCCCGCCAGACTAGCGGGAGTCTGGCCGCCGAGCAGTTCTTC.

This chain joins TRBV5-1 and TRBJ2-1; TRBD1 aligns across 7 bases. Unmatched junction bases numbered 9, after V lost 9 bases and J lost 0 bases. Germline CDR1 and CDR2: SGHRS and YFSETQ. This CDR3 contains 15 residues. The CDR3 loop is CATATGSSSYNEQFF. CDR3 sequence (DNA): TGCGCCACCGCGACAGGGTCGAGCTCCTACAATGAGCAGTTCTTC. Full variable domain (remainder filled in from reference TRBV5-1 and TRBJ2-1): KAGVTQTPRYLIKTRGQQVTLSCSPISGHRSVSWYQQTPGQGLQFLFEYFSETQRNKGNFPGRFSGRQFSNSRSEMNVSTLELGDSALYLCATATGSSSYNEQFFGPGTRLTVL.

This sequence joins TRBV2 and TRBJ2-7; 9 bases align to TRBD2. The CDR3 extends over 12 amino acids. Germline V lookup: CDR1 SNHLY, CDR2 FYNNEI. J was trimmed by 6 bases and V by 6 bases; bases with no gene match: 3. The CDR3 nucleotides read TGTGCCAGCAGGGGACTAGCATCCGAGCAGTACTTC. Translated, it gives CASRGLASEQYF.

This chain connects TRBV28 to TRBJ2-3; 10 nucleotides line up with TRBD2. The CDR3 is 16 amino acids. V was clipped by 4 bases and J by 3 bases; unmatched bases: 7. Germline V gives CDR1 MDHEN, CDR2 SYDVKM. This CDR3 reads CASSSSSGSITDTQYF. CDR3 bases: TGTGCCAGCAGTTCATCTAGCGGGAGTATAACAGATACGCAGTATTTT.

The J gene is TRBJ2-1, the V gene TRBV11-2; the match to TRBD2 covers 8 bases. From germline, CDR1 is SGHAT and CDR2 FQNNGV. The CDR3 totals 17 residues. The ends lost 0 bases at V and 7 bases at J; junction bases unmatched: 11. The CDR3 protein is CASSLEGRTSTANEQFF. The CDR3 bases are TGTGCCAGCAGCTTAGAGGGACGGACTAGCACGGCAAATGAGCAGTTCTTC. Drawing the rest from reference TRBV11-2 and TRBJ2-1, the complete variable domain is EAGVAQSPRYKIIEKRQSVAFWCNPISGHATLYWYQQILGQGPKLLIQFQNNGVVDDSQLPKDRFSAERLKGVDSTLKIQPAKLEDSAVYLCASSLEGRTSTANEQFFGPGTRLTVL.

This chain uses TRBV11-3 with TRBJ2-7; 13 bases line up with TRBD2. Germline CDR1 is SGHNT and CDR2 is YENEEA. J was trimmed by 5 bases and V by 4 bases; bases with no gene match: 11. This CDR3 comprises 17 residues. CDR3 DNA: TGTGCCAGCAGCTCGAGGACTAGCGGGAGTTCTTCCCACGAGCAGTACTTC. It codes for CASSSRTSGSSSHEQYF.

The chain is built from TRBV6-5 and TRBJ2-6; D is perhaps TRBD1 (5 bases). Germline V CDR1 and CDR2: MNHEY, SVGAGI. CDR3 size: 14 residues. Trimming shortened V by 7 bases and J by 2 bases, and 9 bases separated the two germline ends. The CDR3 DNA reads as TGTGCCAGCAAGGGGTCGGCTGGGGCCAACGTCCTGACTTTC. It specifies CASKGSAGANVLTF.

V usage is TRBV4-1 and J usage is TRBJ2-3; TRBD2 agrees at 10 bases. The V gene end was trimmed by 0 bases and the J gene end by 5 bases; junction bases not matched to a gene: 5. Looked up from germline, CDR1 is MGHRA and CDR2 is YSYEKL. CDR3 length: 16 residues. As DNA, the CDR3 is TGCGCCAGCAGCCAAGAATCTAGCGGGAGAGGAGATACGCAGTATTTT. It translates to CASSQESSGRGDTQYF.

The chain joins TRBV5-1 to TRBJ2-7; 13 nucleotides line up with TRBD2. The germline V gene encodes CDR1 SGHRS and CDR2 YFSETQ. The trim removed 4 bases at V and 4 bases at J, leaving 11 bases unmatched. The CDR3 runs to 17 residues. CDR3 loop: CASSPPGLAGASYEQYF. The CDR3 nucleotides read TGCGCCAGCAGCCCCCCAGGACTAGCGGGAGCCTCGTACGAGCAGTACTTC.

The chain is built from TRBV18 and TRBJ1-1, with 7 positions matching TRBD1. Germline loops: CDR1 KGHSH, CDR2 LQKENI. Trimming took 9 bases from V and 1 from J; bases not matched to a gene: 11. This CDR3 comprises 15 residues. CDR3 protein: CASGTVGGRNTEAFF. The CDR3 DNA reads TGTGCCAGTGGGACAGTTGGGGGCAGGAACACTGAAGCTTTCTTT.

The CDR3 DNA reads as TGTGCCAGCAGCTTGGCACTAGCCACAGATACGCAGTATTTT. It is translated as CASSLALATDTQYF. This chain uses TRBV5-4 with TRBJ2-3, with D maybe TRBD2 (6 bases). V lost 0 bases and J 2 bases, leaving 7 bases between the germline ends. The CDR3 is made up of 14 amino acids. In germline, CDR1 is SGHNT, CDR2 YYREEE (reference sequence).

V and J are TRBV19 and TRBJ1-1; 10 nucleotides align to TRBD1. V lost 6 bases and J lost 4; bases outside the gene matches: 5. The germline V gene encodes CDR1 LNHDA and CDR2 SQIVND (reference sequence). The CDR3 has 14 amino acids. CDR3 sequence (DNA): TGTGCCAGTAGGTGGACAGGGGGGAGCACTGAAGCTTTCTTT. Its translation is CASRWTGGSTEAFF.

CDR3 coding DNA: TGTGCCAGCAGCGTGTCCAGCGGGACCTACAATGAGCAGTTCTTC. This codes for CASSVSSGTYNEQFF. J is TRBJ2-1 and V is TRBV6-5; TRBD2 aligns across 7 bases. The junction had 7 bases not matched to a gene; V was cut back by 6 bases and J by 2 bases. CDR1 and CDR2 (germline): MNHEY, SVGAGI. The CDR3 contains 15 residues.

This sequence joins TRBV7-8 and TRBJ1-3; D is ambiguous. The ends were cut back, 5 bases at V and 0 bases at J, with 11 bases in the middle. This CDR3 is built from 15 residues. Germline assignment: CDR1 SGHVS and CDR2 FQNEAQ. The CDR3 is CASSKNRFSGNTIYF. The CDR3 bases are TGTGCCAGCAGCAAAAACAGATTCTCTGGAAACACCATATATTTT. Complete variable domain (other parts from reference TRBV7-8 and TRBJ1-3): GAGVSQSPRYKVAKRGQDVALRCDPISGHVSLFWYQQALGQGPEFLTYFQNEAQLDKSGLPSDRFFAERPEGSVSTLKIQRTQQEDSAVYLCASSKNRFSGNTIYFGEGSWLTVV.

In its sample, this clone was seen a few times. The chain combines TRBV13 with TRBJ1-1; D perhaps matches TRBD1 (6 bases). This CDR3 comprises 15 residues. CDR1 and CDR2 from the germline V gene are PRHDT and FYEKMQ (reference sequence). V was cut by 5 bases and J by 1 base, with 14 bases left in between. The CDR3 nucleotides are TGTGCCAGCAGCCCTTTTCTACAGGGGAACACTGAAGCTTTCTTT. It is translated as CASSPFLQGNTEAFF.

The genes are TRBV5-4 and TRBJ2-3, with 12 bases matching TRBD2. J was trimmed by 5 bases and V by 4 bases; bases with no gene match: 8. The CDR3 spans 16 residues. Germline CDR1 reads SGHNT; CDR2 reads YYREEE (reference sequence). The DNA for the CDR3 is TGTGCCAGCAGCGGCTTACTAGCGGGAGGTGGAGATACGCAGTATTTT. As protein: CASSGLLAGGGDTQYF.

The CDR3 spells CAWRQTGGNTEAFF. In nucleotides, the CDR3 is TGTGCCTGGAGGCAAACAGGGGGGAACACTGAAGCTTTCTTT. The V gene is TRBV30, the J gene TRBJ1-1, with TRBD1 matching over 8 bases. The germline CDR1 and CDR2 sequences are GTSNPN and SVGIG (reference sequence). V lost 3 bases and J lost 1; bases outside the gene matches: 4. The CDR3 covers 14 residues.

The CDR3 region is CAWRASDLNYEQFF. In nucleotides, the CDR3 is TGTGCCTGGAGAGCTAGCGATCTAAACTATGAGCAGTTCTTC. V gene TRBV30 combines with J gene TRBJ2-1; D is possibly TRBD2 (6 bases). CDR3 length: 14 amino acids. Deletions cut 3 bases from V and 8 bases from J, with 17 bases between. CDR1 is GTSNPN, CDR2 SVGIG, per germline (reference sequence).

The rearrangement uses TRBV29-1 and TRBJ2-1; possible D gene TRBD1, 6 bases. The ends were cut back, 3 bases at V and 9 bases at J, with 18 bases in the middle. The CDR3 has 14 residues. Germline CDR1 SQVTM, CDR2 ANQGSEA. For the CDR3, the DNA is TGCAGCGTTGATCCCAGGGGTGGGTTCGCTGAGCAGTTCTTC. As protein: CSVDPRGGFAEQFF.

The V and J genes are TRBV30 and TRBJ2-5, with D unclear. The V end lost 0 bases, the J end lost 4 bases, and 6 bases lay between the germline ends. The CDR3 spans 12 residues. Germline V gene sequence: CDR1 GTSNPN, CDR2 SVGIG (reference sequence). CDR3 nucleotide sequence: TGTGCCTGGAGTGTATCGGGAGAGACCCAGTACTTC. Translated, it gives CAWSVSGETQYF. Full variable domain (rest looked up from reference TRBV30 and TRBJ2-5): SQTIHQWPATLVQPVGSPLSLECTVEGTSNPNLYWYRQAAGRGLQLLFYSVGIGQISSEVPQNLSASRPQDRQFILSSKKLLLSDSGFYLCAWSVSGETQYFGPGTRLLVL.

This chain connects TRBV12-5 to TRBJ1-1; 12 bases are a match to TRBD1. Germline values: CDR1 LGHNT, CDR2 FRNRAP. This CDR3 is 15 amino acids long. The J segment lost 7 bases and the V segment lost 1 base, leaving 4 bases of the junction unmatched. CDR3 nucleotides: TGTGCTAGTGGTTTGGGGGACAGGGGGCAGGGTGAAGCTTTCTTT. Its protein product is CASGLGDRGQGEAFF.